This is a list of T cell receptor beta chains from one sample in a study of response to subunit inactivated influenza vaccine. Each CDR3 protein is one row after TCRdb ran MiXCR on the RT-PCR reads. The sample lists hundreds of thousands of distinct CDR3 sequences; approximately 17% were seen once. Sequences were derived from CD4+ T cells sorted from PBMCs, sampled roughly 24 months after vaccination. These receptor sequences come from a man in his fifties or sixties who received an inactivated influenza vaccine. Each CDR3 is given with its conserved first and last residue. Each record gives: V gene, clone size, J gene, D gene, CDR3 DNA, CDR3 protein. The D gene is left open where the match is weak. The size entry is marked missing in some rows and otherwise reads once, few, many or a size class.

V gene: TRBV20-1
clone size: .
J gene: TRBJ1-4
D gene: .
CDR3 DNA: TGCAGTGTCCGACGTGGGGGTGAGGAAAAACTGTTTTTT
CDR3 protein: CSVRRGGEEKLFF

V gene: TRBV6-5
clone size: .
J gene: TRBJ2-2
D gene: .
CDR3 DNA: TGTGCCAGCAGTTACTTAACGAACACCGGGGAGCTGTTTTTT
CDR3 protein: CASSYLTNTGELFF

V gene: TRBV9
clone size: many
J gene: TRBJ2-5
D gene: .
CDR3 DNA: TGTGCCAGCAGCCCCAGCCCAGAAGAGACCCAGTACTTC
CDR3 protein: CASSPSPEETQYF

V gene: TRBV7-9
clone size: few
J gene: TRBJ1-2
D gene: .
CDR3 DNA: TGTGCCAGCAGCCCTCATGGGAGGCGAGGATATGGCTACACCTTC
CDR3 protein: CASSPHGRRGYGYTF

V gene: TRBV12-3/TRBV12-4
clone size: many
J gene: TRBJ1-5
D gene: .
CDR3 DNA: TGTGCCAGCAGTCAAACTGGAGAGCCCCAGCATTTT
CDR3 protein: CASSQTGEPQHF

V gene: TRBV20-1
clone size: many
J gene: TRBJ2-3
D gene: TRBD2
CDR3 DNA: TGCAGTGCTAGCGGAAGCGGGAGTGCCGCAGATACGCAGTATTTT
CDR3 protein: CSASGSGSAADTQYF

V gene: TRBV12-3/TRBV12-4
clone size: .
J gene: TRBJ2-3
D gene: .
CDR3 DNA: TGTGCCAGCAGTTTAGGAACTCTTCGGGCAGATACGCAGTATTTT
CDR3 protein: CASSLGTLRADTQYF

V gene: TRBV28
clone size: .
J gene: TRBJ2-7
D gene: TRBD1
CDR3 DNA: TGTGCCAGCCGACAGGGGTCCCTTTCCTACGAGCAGTACTTC
CDR3 protein: CASRQGSLSYEQYF

V gene: TRBV27
clone size: .
J gene: TRBJ2-7
D gene: .
CDR3 DNA: TGTGCCAGCGGCACCCGGGAGTCCCACGAGCAGTACTTC
CDR3 protein: CASGTRESHEQYF

V gene: TRBV20-1
clone size: .
J gene: TRBJ2-3
D gene: TRBD1
CDR3 DNA: TGCAGTGCTAGACGCCGGGACAGGGGCACAGATACGCAGTATTTT
CDR3 protein: CSARRRDRGTDTQYF

V gene: TRBV12-3/TRBV12-4
clone size: few
J gene: TRBJ2-2
D gene: TRBD2
CDR3 DNA: TGTGCCAGCAGTTTAGCGCCTGTAGCGGGGTACACCGGGGAGCTGTTTTTT
CDR3 protein: CASSLAPVAGYTGELFF

V gene: TRBV9
clone size: many
J gene: TRBJ2-4
D gene: .
CDR3 DNA: TGTGCCAGCAGCGTGGACTCAAAACGGGTTCAGTACTTC
CDR3 protein: CASSVDSKRVQYF

V gene: TRBV2
clone size: few
J gene: TRBJ1-2
D gene: TRBD1
CDR3 DNA: TGTGCCAGCAACACGGGACAGGGTTTCTATGGCTACACCTTC
CDR3 protein: CASNTGQGFYGYTF

V gene: TRBV4-2
clone size: .
J gene: TRBJ2-2
D gene: .
CDR3 DNA: TGTGCCAGCAGCCAAGACGGCCAGGGGCCCGGGGAGCTGTTTTTT
CDR3 protein: CASSQDGQGPGELFF

V gene: TRBV5-1
clone size: few
J gene: TRBJ2-7
D gene: TRBD1
CDR3 DNA: TGCGCCAGCAGCCTGACCGGGACAGCCTACGAGCAGTACTTC
CDR3 protein: CASSLTGTAYEQYF

V gene: TRBV20-1
clone size: few
J gene: TRBJ2-5
D gene: TRBD1
CDR3 DNA: TGCAGTGCGACCGCTGCACAGGGGGCGAGGCAAGAGACCCAGTACTTC
CDR3 protein: CSATAAQGARQETQYF

V gene: TRBV7-2
clone size: .
J gene: TRBJ2-7
D gene: .
CDR3 DNA: TGTGCCAGCAGCTTAATCTGGACCGAGCAGTACTTC
CDR3 protein: CASSLIWTEQYF

V gene: TRBV18
clone size: .
J gene: TRBJ1-1
D gene: .
CDR3 DNA: TGTGCCAGCTCACGCAAACAGGGGAACACTGAAGCTTTCTTT
CDR3 protein: CASSRKQGNTEAFF

V gene: TRBV20-1
clone size: .
J gene: TRBJ2-1
D gene: .
CDR3 DNA: TGCAGTGCTGTGGGGCGTGGCACCCTATACAATGAGCAGTTCTTC
CDR3 protein: CSAVGRGTLYNEQFF

V gene: TRBV5-1
clone size: few
J gene: TRBJ1-2
D gene: .
CDR3 DNA: TGCGCCAGCAGCTTGGCCACACCCCGGTATGGCTACACCTTC
CDR3 protein: CASSLATPRYGYTF

V gene: TRBV5-1
clone size: .
J gene: TRBJ1-3
D gene: TRBD1
CDR3 DNA: TGCGCCAGCAGCTCAGGGACAGGGACCTCTGGAAACACCATATATTTT
CDR3 protein: CASSSGTGTSGNTIYF

V gene: TRBV6-1
clone size: .
J gene: TRBJ2-3
D gene: TRBD2
CDR3 DNA: TGTGCCAGCAGTGCCGGGACTAGCGGTGGAGATACGCAGTATTTT
CDR3 protein: CASSAGTSGGDTQYF